This TCR beta chain was found in a study of T cells in localized non-small cell lung cancer (dated by TCRdb to about 2020). The study in broad terms: Comparing tumors with uninvolved tumor-adjacent lungs, the study looked at the T cell repertoires of hundreds of patients with early-stage NSCLC. All 220 or so NSCLC patients in the cohort were treatment-naive and had localized lung tumors that were resected. NSCLC patients had a mean age of approximately 72 years, and around 140 were male and about a hundred female. General study outcomes and caveats: Uninvolved tumor-adjacent lung showed the highest T cell clonality, higher than tumor, which suggests more focused antigenic responses in the adjacent lung. A median of about 53 of the top 100 tumor clones were detected in paired uninvolved adjacent lung, and under 30 of these tumor clones were also found among the top 100 clones of the paired uninvolved adjacent lung. Multi-region tumor sequencing was not performed, so intratumor heterogeneity could not be excluded. Higher blood T cell density associated with longer overall survival, while higher adjacent-lung clonality associated with shorter survival. Because the study design was exploratory, TCR variables were selected using unadjusted p-values without false-discovery rate correction.

At diagnosis, tumor, uninvolved tumor-adjacent lung and peripheral blood were collected and then preserved as a mix of FFPE and fresh-frozen material. For TCR repertoire profiling, blood samples were analyzed as peripheral blood mononuclear cells. The germline V gene supplies CDR1 SGHRS and CDR2 YFSETQ. The trim is 0 bases for V and 4 bases for J, with a gap of 1 base between the germline ends. The CDR3 starts with the cysteine, ends with the phenylalanine, and has 11 residues. CDR3 DNA is the only sequence kept; it has 33 bases, read in frame from the first base. About this clone: Its binding antigen is unknown. There are no base qualities to consult, and no much larger clone falls within one base.

TCR beta CDR3 regions were sequenced from DNA using the immunoSEQ Assay. The study's own analysis went as follows. To compute T cell density, TCR beta template counts were normalized to usable DNA, which was estimated by amplifying housekeeping genes. Richness was estimated with the preseqR package, extrapolating to 400,000 templates for PBMC samples and 120,000 templates for tissue samples. Clonality was taken to be one minus Pielou's evenness. Tissue-enriched TCRs were identified through differential abundance testing performed on productive amino-acid clonotypes, with a minimum total count of 5 and an alpha of 0.1. Repertoire overlap between compartments was quantified with the Jaccard Index and Morisita Overlap Index. GLIPH clustered TCR beta CDR3s with public tetramer-defined viral CDR3s; viral motifs required at least three viral sequences plus V-gene enrichment. TCRdb holds this immuneACCESS table with in-frame rearrangements only. Some clones are missing; in checked studies, unresolved V genes explain under half, and the rest has no known cause. V, J and clone size were drawn from that table, and D and trimming were deduced from the DNA. The sample includes about 21,000 clones, with around 85% observed a single time. The ten largest clonotypes hold 2% to 3% of the sample.

The receptor's source is a man aged 40 to 70 with stage I lung adenocarcinoma. The sequencing used peripheral blood, collected before any cancer treatment. The rearranged segments are TRBV5-1 and TRBJ2-5, with the D gene too uncertain to name. The nucleotides read TGCGCCAGCAGCTTGGCAGAGACCCAGTACTTC. It encodes CASSLAETQYF.